Presented here are 27 T cell receptor beta chains from one specimen sequenced in a study of response to subunit inactivated influenza vaccine. TCRdb independently ran MiXCR on the RT-PCR reads; one entry per CDR3 protein. This table holds roughly 500,000 distinct CDR3 sequences, roughly 23% found once. The starting material was CD4+ T cells sorted from PBMCs, obtained 5 to 6 days after vaccination. The receptors here all came from a man over 45 who received an inactivated influenza vaccine.

This clonotype was counted a few times. The chain couples TRBV5-6 to TRBJ2-2; D remains ambiguous. The CDR3 is made up of 15 amino acids. Trimming shortened V by 2 bases and J by 1 base, and 9 bases separated the two germline ends. Germline CDR1 and CDR2: SGHDT and YYEEEE. The CDR3, as DNA: TGTGCCAGCAGCTTTTACCCAGAGAACACCGGGGAGCTGTTTTTT. This translates into CASSFYPENTGELFF.

The sample holds one count of this clonotype. This chain links TRBV19 with TRBJ2-7, with a tentative D call TRBD1 (6 bases). This CDR3 has 16 amino acids. The ends were cut back, 3 bases at V and 2 bases at J, with 17 bases in the middle. CDR1 is LNHDA and CDR2 is SQIVND in the germline V gene (reference sequence). CDR3 nucleotides: TGTGCCAGTAGTATTACCCGACAGGTATTTCCCTACGAGCAGTACTTC. It translates to CASSITRQVFPYEQYF.

This chain joins TRBV5-1 and TRBJ2-5, with D hard to call. Germline lookup yields CDR1 SGHRS and CDR2 YFSETQ. This CDR3 comprises 14 residues. The V end lost 4 bases, the J end lost 5 bases, and 15 bases lay between the germline ends. The CDR3 protein is CASSVSYDYETQYF. In DNA form, the CDR3 reads TGCGCCAGCAGCGTCTCTTACGATTACGAGACCCAGTACTTC.

The sample holds one count of this clonotype. This rearrangement joins TRBV28 to TRBJ2-4, with D unresolved. V was pared by 3 bases and J by 0 bases, with 9 bases between. This CDR3 is 15 amino acids long. CDR1 and CDR2 (germline): MDHEN, SYDVKM. CDR3 sequence reads: CASSFSTLAKNIQYF. CDR3 bases: TGTGCCAGCAGTTTCAGCACCTTAGCCAAAAACATTCAGTACTTC.

This chain uses TRBV20-1 with TRBJ2-7; 10 bases are a match to TRBD2. The V and J ends lost 1 base and 3 bases, in that order; junction bases with no gene match: 3. The germline V gene encodes CDR1 DFQATT and CDR2 SNEGSKA (reference sequence). The CDR3 consists of 14 residues. The CDR3 coding sequence is TGCAGTGCTAGAGGTCCTAGCGGGAGCTACGAGCAGTACTTC. Amino acids: CSARGPSGSYEQYF.

V and J are TRBV7-9 and TRBJ1-6; no clear D gene. Between the trimmed V and J ends, which lost 1 base and 4 bases, there was a span of 5 bases. The CDR3 has 14 residues. CDR1 is SEHNR, CDR2 FQNEAQ, per germline (reference sequence). The CDR3 here is CASSLGGYNSPLHF. CDR3 in DNA: TGTGCCAGCAGCTTAGGGGGATATAATTCACCCCTCCACTTT.

Only a few counts were recorded for this clonotype. The V gene is TRBV11-1, the J gene TRBJ2-7; tentatively, D is TRBD1 (6 bases). Germline CDR1 reads SGHAT; CDR2 reads FQDESV (reference sequence). V shed 1 base and J shed 0 bases, with 7 bases lying between them. This CDR3 has 14 residues. This chain's CDR3 is CASSLEGDSYEQYF. CDR3 bases: TGTGCCAGCAGCTTAGAGGGGGACTCCTACGAGCAGTACTTC.

The CDR3 DNA reads TGTGCCAGCAGTGACAGGGAATCCTCCTACGAGCAGTACTTC. Translating it yields CASSDRESSYEQYF. V gene TRBV6-2 or TRBV6-3 combines with J gene TRBJ2-7; 7 bases are shared with TRBD1. Germline CDR1 MNHEY, CDR2 SVGEGT. The J segment lost 0 bases and the V segment lost 5 bases, leaving 4 bases of the junction unmatched. There are 14 residues in the CDR3.

The rearrangement links TRBV19 to TRBJ2-7, with D possibly TRBD1 on 5 matching bases. Per the germline V gene, CDR1 is LNHDA and CDR2 is SQIVND (reference sequence). The CDR3 runs to 15 residues. V was pared by 3 bases and J by 0 bases, with 12 bases between. CDR3 sequence: CASSITGWGSYEQYF. CDR3 bases: TGTGCCAGTAGTATTACAGGATGGGGCTCCTACGAGCAGTACTTC.

The chain employs TRBV11-1 and TRBJ2-7, with a tentative D call TRBD2 (6 bases). The CDR3 runs 14 residues. With 3 bases removed from V and 5 bases from J, the gap between germline ends came to 14 bases. The V gene's germline CDR1 is SGHAT and CDR2 FQDESV (reference sequence). CDR3 in DNA: TGTGCCAGCAGCTTCAGATCCGGGGGAAACGAGCAGTACTTC. Amino acid sequence: CASSFRSGGNEQYF.

The chain recombines TRBV4-1 with TRBJ2-1; perhaps TRBD1 as D (5 bases). V was pared by 3 bases and J by 0 bases, with 9 bases between. The CDR3 covers 15 residues. Germline values: CDR1 MGHRA, CDR2 YSYEKL. The CDR3 sequence is CASSQDKSSYNEQFF. The CDR3 DNA reads TGCGCCAGCAGCCAGGACAAGAGCTCCTACAATGAGCAGTTCTTC.

The CDR3 region has the DNA TGTGCCACCAGCATAAGACAGGGCACAGATACGCAGTATTTT. It translates to CATSIRQGTDTQYF. The chain carries TRBV15 and TRBJ2-3; D is perhaps TRBD1 (6 bases). Germline assignment: CDR1 LNHNV and CDR2 YYDKDF (reference sequence). V was trimmed by 4 bases and J by 1 base, leaving 9 bases between them. This CDR3 has 14 amino acids.

The chain carries TRBV18 and TRBJ2-2; D gene unclear. This CDR3 comprises 15 residues. Trimming shortened V by 5 bases and J by 4 bases, and 14 bases separated the two germline ends. Germline CDR1 KGHSH, CDR2 LQKENI. In DNA, the CDR3 is TGTGCCAGCTCAACGGATCCCGTAATCACCGGGGAGCTGTTTTTT. Its translation is CASSTDPVITGELFF.

V is TRBV5-1 and J is TRBJ2-3, with 9 bases matching TRBD2. The CDR3 consists of 18 residues. Germline CDR1 and CDR2: SGHRS and YFSETQ. Germline trimming cut 4 bases from V and 0 bases from J; bases unmatched to any gene: 12. In nucleotides, the CDR3 is TGCGCCAGCAGCCCCCTGGTGTCTAGCGGGGTGAGCACAGATACGCAGTATTTT. Translating it yields CASSPLVSSGVSTDTQYF.

The CDR3, as DNA: TGTGCCAGCAGAACGCAAGGAGGCTACTATGGCTACACCTTC. This sequence encodes CASRTQGGYYGYTF. This chain joins TRBV7-2 and TRBJ1-2; D not resolved. V was trimmed by 6 bases and J by 3 bases, leaving 14 bases between them. This CDR3 contains 14 residues. The germline V gene encodes CDR1 SGHTA and CDR2 FQGNSA.

V is TRBV7-2 and J is TRBJ2-6; D possibly corresponds to TRBD2 (6 bases). The V gene's germline CDR1 is SGHTA and CDR2 FQGNSA. This CDR3 is built from 16 residues. V lost 1 base to trimming and J lost 0 bases, with 7 bases between them. This chain's CDR3 is CASSLGGLSGANVLTF. In DNA form, the CDR3 reads TGTGCCAGCAGCTTAGGGGGACTCTCTGGGGCCAACGTCCTGACTTTC.

This clonotype appeared a few times. This rearrangement joins TRBV20-1 to TRBJ2-6; the D is unclear. This CDR3 spans 14 amino acids. V lost 3 bases and J lost 0, with 6 bases in between. Germline CDR1 is DFQATT and CDR2 is SNEGSKA (reference sequence). CDR3 bases: TGCAGTGCTAGCCCAGCCTCTGGGGCCAACGTCCTGACTTTC. Amino acid sequence: CSASPASGANVLTF.

This clonotype appeared many times. The J gene is TRBJ1-2, the V gene TRBV28; D is uncertain. Germline assignment: CDR1 MDHEN and CDR2 SYDVKM. The length of the CDR3 is 13 residues. Between the trimmed V and J ends, which lost 7 bases and 4 bases, there was a span of 13 bases. The CDR3 DNA reads TGTGCCAGCACCGAAACCGACACCTATGGCTACACCTTC. It is translated as CASTETDTYGYTF.

This clonotype was recorded a few times. V and J are TRBV6-5 and TRBJ2-1, with 11 bases that match TRBD2. Trimming at V came to 2 bases and at J to 7 bases, leaving 1 base not matched to a gene. Germline V CDR1 and CDR2: MNHEY, SVGAGI. This CDR3 comprises 14 residues. CDR3 protein: CASSYGTSGNEQFF. The CDR3 region has the DNA TGTGCCAGCAGTTACGGGACTAGCGGAAATGAGCAGTTCTTC.

The chain joins TRBV28 to TRBJ2-7; 12 nucleotides align to TRBD2. CDR3 size: 20 residues. V lost 1 base to trimming and J lost 0 bases; unmatched junction nucleotides: 13. Germline V CDR1 and CDR2: MDHEN, SYDVKM. CDR3 amino acids: CASSLFPGLAGRGSSYEQYF. Here the CDR3 DNA reads TGTGCCAGCAGTTTATTCCCCGGACTAGCGGGGAGGGGAAGCTCCTACGAGCAGTACTTC.

The chain is built from TRBV12-3 or TRBV12-4 and TRBJ2-3; possibly TRBD2 for D (5 bases). V was shortened by 2 bases and J by 6 bases, with 9 bases between the two germline ends. This CDR3 has 13 residues. CDR3 loop: CASSLNSGDTQYF. The CDR3 DNA is TGTGCCAGCAGTTTAAACTCGGGGGATACGCAGTATTTT.

The CDR3 sequence: CASRYHTGEQYF. CDR3 DNA sequence: TGTGCCAGCAGATACCACACGGGCGAGCAGTACTTC. The chain carries TRBV12-3 or TRBV12-4 and TRBJ2-7; D not resolved. Trimming pared 6 bases from V and 6 bases from J, leaving 12 bases between. This CDR3 region has 12 residues.

This clonotype was seen a few times. In DNA, the CDR3 is TGCAGTGCTAGAGATCTTCGGCGCTACGAGCAGTACTTC. This gives the protein CSARDLRRYEQYF. The V and J genes are TRBV20-1 and TRBJ2-7; D uncertain. V shed 0 bases and J shed 3 bases, with 9 bases lying between them. The V gene's germline CDR1 is DFQATT and CDR2 SNEGSKA (reference sequence). CDR3 length: 13 residues.

J is TRBJ2-7 and V is TRBV27; D perhaps matches TRBD1 (5 bases). The germline gives CDR1 MNHEY, CDR2 SMNVEV (reference sequence). V lost 3 bases and J 6 bases, leaving 33 bases between the germline ends. This CDR3 is 20 amino acids long. The CDR3 DNA reads as TGTGCCAGCAGTTTCAGGGTGCGCAGGGAAACCCTACTACAGGCCCCCGAGCAGTACTTC. Translation gives CASSFRVRRETLLQAPEQYF.

V usage is TRBV24-1 and J usage is TRBJ1-5; TRBD1 agrees at 8 bases. This CDR3 contains 13 residues. Per germline, CDR1 KGHDR and CDR2 SFDVKD. V dropped 10 bases and J dropped 6; count of bases not matched to a gene: 7. DNA of the CDR3: TGTGCCACAGGACAGGGAAACGGTCAGCCCCAGCATTTT. Protein sequence: CATGQGNGQPQHF.

This rearrangement joins TRBV12-3 or TRBV12-4 to TRBJ1-1; D ambiguous. The CDR3 sequence is 12 residues long. With 7 bases removed from V and 1 base from J, the gap between germline ends came to 7 bases. The DNA for the CDR3 is TGTGCCAGCAACTTTAAGAACACTGAAGCTTTCTTT. This gives the protein CASNFKNTEAFF.

This chain links TRBV6-2 or TRBV6-3 with TRBJ1-2; D perhaps matches TRBD1 (6 bases). The germline gives CDR1 MNHEY, CDR2 SVGEGT. This CDR3 region has 14 residues. The germline V and J ends were trimmed by 5 bases and 8 bases, with 18 bases remaining between them. The CDR3 sequence: CASSAVPGAGGYTF. CDR3 DNA: TGTGCCAGCAGTGCCGTCCCGGGGGCCGGGGGCTACACCTTC.